This TCR beta chain was recorded in a study of blood T cell repertoires in COVID-19. Sequenced by immunoSEQ multiplex PCR; TCRdb stores in-frame clones only, minus some. This sample has around 250,000 clones; over 75% occur once, and the top ten carry roughly 1.9%. CDR3 length: 14 amino acids. V dropped 2 bases and J dropped 1 base, with 9 bases sitting between them. Germline V gene sequence: CDR1 SNHLY, CDR2 FYNNEI. This clone was detected a few times. The origin of this receptor is a man aged 25-40 years who had recovered from COVID-19. Sequencing was carried out using peripheral blood. The chain links TRBV2 to TRBJ2-7; a possible D gene is TRBD2 (5 bases). For the CDR3, the DNA is TGTGCCAGCAGTGAAACGGGAACGTCCTACGAGCAGTACGTC. Protein: CASSETGTSYEQYV.